This T cell receptor beta chain was recovered during a study of T-cell memory formation after mild COVID-19. Study-wide results and caveats: Cross-reactive memory appears to have joined, as suggested by some responding clones showing up in pre-infection memory. Among clones peaking at day 37 in the second wave, SARS-CoV-2 specificity remained unconfirmed. Clones contracting across day 15 to 85 had a balanced CD4/CD8 profile; later expanding clones leaned CD4+.

CDR1 LGHNA and CDR2 YSLEER come from the germline V gene. The CDR3 length is 18 residues. The V gene lost 0 bases and the J gene lost 0 bases, with 14 bases spanning the gap. About this clonotype: Its antigen is undetermined.

TCRdb used MiXCR to reprocess the 5' RACE reads, holding one entry per CDR3 protein. The data hold about 470,000 distinct CDR3 sequences, with roughly 25% observed a single time. This chain connects TRBV4-3 to TRBJ2-2, with D unclear. Sequenced: PBMCs or a T cell subset sorted from them (not recorded which). The sequence came from an adult woman who had mild COVID-19 (a few samples of this study predate the infection). Cell type and time point are not known. The CDR3 DNA reads TGCGCCAGCAGCCAAGAAGGTGGCCGAACCGCGAACACCGGGGAGCTGTTTTTT. Translating gives CASSQEGGRTANTGELFF.